The entry below describes one TCR beta chain. Its binding antigen is unknown. The sample holds no much larger clone one base away, and base qualities are not on file. The data are from a study of T cell changes during pregnancy in multiple sclerosis (dated by TCRdb to between 2017 and 2020). About the study as a whole: The study looked at changes in the T cell repertoire across pregnancy in women with multiple sclerosis.

Library creation used the immunoSEQ multiplex PCR assay. In TCRdb, the immuneACCESS table is reduced to in-frame sequences with V and J assigned. These tables do not hold every clone; where another copy was compared, an unresolved V gene accounts for under half, and the others remain unexplained. The sample table records under 130,000 clones; about nine tenths of these occur just once. Together, the top ten hold around 3.2% of the sample. The CDR3, cysteine through phenylalanine, is 18 amino acids long. Only the CDR3 part of the read is kept: 54 bases, read in frame from the first base. The V end gives up 5 bases and the J end 4 bases, leaving 17 bases in the junction not matched to a gene. The germline V gene provides CDR1 SGHTA and CDR2 FQGTGA.

This specimen was peripheral blood, taken after pregnancy. The clonotype comes from a female donor with multiple sclerosis, enrolled in a pregnancy study. The V gene is TRBV7-3 and the J gene is TRBJ2-3; 8 central bases correspond to TRBD1. The DNA sequence follows: TGTGCCAGCAGCATCGCCGGGACAGGAAATAGAGGGGCAGATACGCAGTATTTT. Its protein reads: CASSIAGTGNRGADTQYF.